Listed below are T cell receptor beta chains from one sample, sequenced in a study of CD4 T cells in relation to SARS-CoV-2 and coronaviruses. These receptors are not linked to any known antigen. Sequenced by immunoSEQ multiplex PCR; TCRdb stores in-frame clones only, minus some. The data show tens of thousands of clones, 60% to 85% seen once. The sample comprised CD4+ T cells from PBMCs, cultured in vitro. The receptors shown here come from a human donor in good health. Each CDR3 is given with its conserved first and last residue. The D gene is left open where the match is weak. A clone size is listed for some rows: how often the clone was seen (once, few, many), or a class if it is expanded.

>TRBJ2-5|NA|TRBV5-1|NA
TGCGCCAGCAGCGGAAACCAAGAGACCCAGTACTTC
CASSGNQETQYF
>TRBJ1-1|NA|TRBV12-5|NA
TGTGCTAGTGGTTTTACAGGCCTGAACACTGAAGCTTTCTTT
CASGFTGLNTEAFF
>TRBJ1-2|TRBD1|TRBV2|NA
TGTGCCAGCAGTGAAGTCGGACAGGGGGCATGGGGCTACACCTTC
CASSEVGQGAWGYTF
>TRBJ2-7|TRBD2|TRBV5-1|NA
TGCGCCAGCAGCTTAGGACTAGCGGGCTACTACGAGCAGTACTTC
CASSLGLAGYYEQYF
>TRBJ2-7|NA|TRBV3-1/TRBV3-2|NA
TGTGCCAGCAGCCCCCAATGGGGATGGAGCTCCTACGAGCAGTACTTC
CASSPQWGWSSYEQYF
>TRBJ1-3|NA|TRBV28|NA
TGTGCCAGCAGTTTACATGCGGGGACTAGCGGAAACACCATATATTTT
CASSLHAGTSGNTIYF
>TRBJ2-1|TRBD2|TRBV11-2|NA
TGTGCCAGCAGCGGACACCGGACTAGCCCCTACAATGAGCAGTTCTTC
CASSGHRTSPYNEQFF
>TRBJ2-1|TRBD1|TRBV5-1|NA
TGCGCCAGCAGCTGGCAACAGGGGAATGAGCAGTTCTTC
CASSWQQGNEQFF
>TRBJ2-1|TRBD2|TRBV24-1|NA
TGTGCCACCAGTGATCATCCAGCGGGATCGGGAAATGAGCAGTTCTTC
CATSDHPAGSGNEQFF
>TRBJ2-1|NA|TRBV9|NA
TGTGCCAGCAGCCCGGCTTCATATAACGGGAATGAGCAGTTCTTC
CASSPASYNGNEQFF
>TRBJ1-2|NA|TRBV5-1|NA
TGCGCCAGCAGCCCCGGGACGGTCTATGGCTACACCTTC
CASSPGTVYGYTF
>TRBJ2-3|NA|TRBV3-1/TRBV3-2|NA
TGTGCCAGCAGCCTGCAGGGTTCGGCTACGCAGTATTTT
CASSLQGSATQYF
>TRBJ1-4|TRBD1|TRBV29-1|NA
TGCAGCGTGCGACAGGGGGGAGGTGAAAAACTGTTTTTT
CSVRQGGGEKLFF
>TRBJ2-5|NA|TRBV29-1|NA
TGCACTATCATGAAAACAGGCTCTGAGACCCAGTACTTC
CTIMKTGSETQYF
>TRBJ2-2|NA|TRBV25-1|few
TGTGCCAGCACTCGGGGCGCCGGGGAGCTGTTTTTT
CASTRGAGELFF
>TRBJ1-5|NA|TRBV28|NA
TGTGCCAGCAGTACCCAGGGCCCCGGAGTCCAGCCCCAGCATTTT
CASSTQGPGVQPQHF
>TRBJ2-1|NA|TRBV10-3|NA
TGTGCCTCCGGCGAAGACAATGAGCAGTTCTTC
CASGEDNEQFF
>TRBJ1-2|TRBD1|TRBV28|NA
TGTGCCAGCAGTTCTCCAGACAGGGGTGTCAACTATGGCTACACCTTC
CASSSPDRGVNYGYTF
>TRBJ1-1|TRBD1|TRBV6-6|NA
TGTGCCAGCAGTTACCGTCGACAGGGTAACACTGAAGCTTTCTTT
CASSYRRQGNTEAFF
>TRBJ1-1|NA|TRBV15|once
TGTGCCACCAGCGTAGGCACACCTCAACTGCTGACTGAAGCTTTCTTT
CATSVGTPQLLTEAFF
>TRBJ2-5|NA|TRBV4-2|NA
TGTGCCAGCAGCCCCTGGCCGGGGCAAGAGACCCAGTACTTC
CASSPWPGQETQYF
>TRBJ1-5|TRBD1|TRBV19|NA
TGTGCCAGTACTACGACAGGGGGCTTCTATCAGCCCCAGCATTTT
CASTTTGGFYQPQHF
>TRBJ1-3|NA|TRBV7-3|NA
TGTGCCAGCAGCCCCGAAGGGTTGATGGGCTCTGGAAACACCATATATTTT
CASSPEGLMGSGNTIYF
>TRBJ2-3|NA|TRBV5-1|NA
TGCGCCAGCAGTGCAGGGGAGGTCACAGATACGCAGTATTTT
CASSAGEVTDTQYF
>TRBJ2-7|NA|TRBV15|NA
TGTGCCACCAGCAGAGAGGGTTTCCGAAGCTACGAGCAGTACTTC
CATSREGFRSYEQYF
>TRBJ2-5|NA|TRBV3-1/TRBV3-2|NA
TGTGCCAGCAGCCAAGCGTATAGCGGAGGGGCCGGGACCCAGTACTTC
CASSQAYSGGAGTQYF
>TRBJ2-1|NA|TRBV7-2|NA
TGTGCCAGCAGCTTGGGGGGATACTCCTACAATGAGCAGTTCTTC
CASSLGGYSYNEQFF
>TRBJ2-3|NA|TRBV12-3/TRBV12-4|NA
TGTGCCAACGAACCAGATACGCAGTATTTT
CANEPDTQYF
>TRBJ1-4|TRBD1|TRBV5-1|few
TGCGCCAGCAGCTTGGGACAGGGCGGCACTAATGAAAAACTGTTTTTT
CASSLGQGGTNEKLFF
>TRBJ1-2|NA|TRBV5-1|NA
TGCGCCAGCAGCTTGGATAACCGCAATGGGGGCTACACCTTC
CASSLDNRNGGYTF
>TRBJ2-3|NA|TRBV14|NA
TGTGCCAGCAGCCCATGGATCGGTACTAGCACAGATACGCAGTATTTT
CASSPWIGTSTDTQYF
>TRBJ2-1|NA|TRBV7-8|NA
TGTGCCAGCAGCTTGGGTGGCGGAGGAGGGTACAATGAGCAGTTCTTC
CASSLGGGGGYNEQFF
>TRBJ1-2|NA|TRBV6-5|once
TGTGCCAGCAGCGCCGGGACGGACTATGGCTACACCTTC
CASSAGTDYGYTF
>TRBJ2-2|TRBD2|TRBV20-1|NA
TGCAGTGCTAGTTATAGCGGGAGGGCCGACACCGGGGAGCTGTTTTTT
CSASYSGRADTGELFF
>TRBJ2-5|NA|TRBV10-3|NA
TGTGCCATCAGTGAGTCAGGAGCGGAACCACTCCAAGAGACCCAGTACTTC
CAISESGAEPLQETQYF
>TRBJ2-4|NA|TRBV20-1|NA
TGCAGTGCCCCTCTTAAGCTTCCGTACTTC
CSAPLKLPYF
>TRBJ2-7|TRBD1|TRBV9|NA
TGTGCCAGCAGCGTGACGGACAGGGGACCATACTACGAGCAGTACTTC
CASSVTDRGPYYEQYF
>TRBJ2-5|NA|TRBV20-1|NA
TGCAGTGCATCCAATCAAGAGACCCAGTACTTC
CSASNQETQYF
>TRBJ2-1|NA|TRBV24-1|once
TGTGCCACCAGTGAAACCCGGGACCAAGGTTACGATGAGCAGTTCTTC
CATSETRDQGYDEQFF
>TRBJ2-2|TRBD2|TRBV7-8|NA
TGTGCCAGCAGATTACTAGCGGGAGGTAGTACCGGGGAGCTGTTTTTT
CASRLLAGGSTGELFF
>TRBJ2-7|NA|TRBV6-5|NA
TGTGCCAGCAGTTCCCTGGGACCGGCCTACGGCGAGCAGTACTTC
CASSSLGPAYGEQYF
>TRBJ2-3|NA|TRBV30|NA
TGTGCCTGGGCGTCCGGCGGGAATCCAGATACGCAGTATTTT
CAWASGGNPDTQYF
>TRBJ2-4|NA|TRBV21-1|NA
TGTGCCAGCATTAACCTTGGGAAAGGGTGGCGCAAAAACATTCAGTACTTC
CASINLGKGWRKNIQYF
>TRBJ2-5|NA|TRBV27|NA
TGTGCCAGCAGTTTGGCGGGGAGAGGGTGGGAGACCCAGTACTTC
CASSLAGRGWETQYF
>TRBJ2-1|NA|TRBV24-1|NA
TGTGCCACCAGTGATGCCAGACAGCGGCCCTACAATGAGCAGTTCTTC
CATSDARQRPYNEQFF
>TRBJ1-3|NA|TRBV7-9|few
TGTGCCAGCAGCTTAGGTGGCCGGACGGCGGGCACCATATATTTT
CASSLGGRTAGTIYF
>TRBJ1-5|NA|TRBV10-1|once
TGCGCCAGCAGCCAGGGAGATCAGCCCCAGCATTTT
CASSQGDQPQHF
>TRBJ2-3|NA|TRBV10-3|NA
TGTGCCATCAGTGAGTCGGTGGACCGCACAGATACGCAGTATTTT
CAISESVDRTDTQYF
>TRBJ2-3|NA|TRBV19|NA
TGTGCCAGTAGTATAGCTGTAATAACTGGGGCCACAGATACGCAGTATTTT
CASSIAVITGATDTQYF
>TRBJ2-1|NA|TRBV24-1|NA
TGTGCCACCAGTGATCCGGGTTCGGGCCGGAATGAGCAGTTCTTC
CATSDPGSGRNEQFF
>TRBJ1-2|NA|TRBV19|NA
TGTGCCAGTAGTATCTCAGTGACCTCCTATGGCTACACCTTC
CASSISVTSYGYTF
>TRBJ1-2|NA|TRBV10-3|NA
TGTGCCATCAGTGAATTCCAGCAGGACTATGGCTACACCTTC
CAISEFQQDYGYTF
>TRBJ1-1|NA|TRBV30|few
TGTGCCTGGAGTTCCGGGGGGACTGAAGCTTTCTTT
CAWSSGGTEAFF
>TRBJ1-4|NA|TRBV3-1/TRBV3-2|NA
TGTGCCAGCAGCCAAAACCCAGGGGAAGGACTGTTTTTT
CASSQNPGEGLFF
>TRBJ2-3|NA|TRBV5-4|NA
TGTGCCAGCAGCTTCGATGTCGGGAGTTTCGATACGCAGTATTTT
CASSFDVGSFDTQYF